These 21 T cell receptor beta chains were sequenced from one sample in a study of glioma-infiltrating T cells after dendritic cell vaccination. Described time point: after dendritic cell vaccination, including at tumor progression/relapse. Profiling relied on immunoSEQ multiplex PCR, and the TCRdb table lists in-frame clones only, not all of them. This table holds tens of thousands of clones, over 80% found once. Sequences were derived from blood, sampled after dendritic cell vaccination. These receptors all come from a human donor with glioblastoma.

The V and J genes are TRBV27 and TRBJ1-2; 7 positions agree with TRBD1. Germline V CDR1 and CDR2: MNHEY, SMNVEV (reference sequence). The J segment lost 2 bases and the V segment lost 2 bases, leaving 5 bases of the junction unmatched. The CDR3 contains 15 residues. CDR3 in amino acids: CASSLNAGGNYGYTF. In DNA, the CDR3 is TGTGCCAGCAGTTTAAACGCAGGGGGAAACTATGGCTACACCTTC.

V usage is TRBV21-1 and J usage is TRBJ2-7; the tabulated D call, TRBD1, remains unverified against the DNA. TRBV21-1 constitutes a pseudogene. The CDR3 spans 13 residues. CDR3 amino acids: CASSKAPIYEQYF. CDR3 bases: TGTGCCAGCAGCAAAGCCCCCATTTACGAGCAGTACTTC.

This chain joins TRBV14 and TRBJ1-1; D is undetermined. Trimming removed 0 bases at V and 11 bases at J, with 13 bases between. The CDR3 has 13 residues. In germline, CDR1 is SGHDN, CDR2 FVKESK. The DNA of the CDR3 is TGTGCCAGCAGCCAAGAGAGATTTCGGAGTGCTTTCTTT. This gives the protein CASSQERFRSAFF.

V and J are TRBV5-1 and TRBJ2-3; D is undetermined. The CDR3 spans 14 residues. Between the trimmed V and J ends, which lost 0 bases and 1 base, there was a span of 6 bases. The V gene's germline CDR1 is SGHRS and CDR2 YFSETQ. DNA for the CDR3: TGCGCCAGCAGCTTGGATCCCGGCACAGATACGCAGTATTTT. It encodes CASSLDPGTDTQYF.

The rearrangement joins TRBV7-7 to TRBJ2-5, with 15 bases identical to TRBD2. With 5 bases clipped from V and 5 bases from J, the junction kept 3 bases outside the gene matches. In germline, CDR1 is SSHAT, CDR2 FNYEAQ (reference sequence). The CDR3 is made up of 15 amino acids. CDR3 sequence: CASSLGTSGGETQYF. The CDR3 nucleotides are TGTGCCAGCAGCCTTGGGACTAGCGGGGGGGAGACCCAGTACTTC.

The chain carries TRBV2 and TRBJ1-2, with D maybe TRBD1 (5 bases). This CDR3 spans 13 amino acids. Trimming shortened V by 8 bases and J by 3 bases, and 13 bases separated the two germline ends. From germline, CDR1 is SNHLY and CDR2 FYNNEI. Here the CDR3 DNA reads TGTGCCAGCCTCGAACAAGGGGACTATGGCTACACCTTC. As protein: CASLEQGDYGYTF.

The gene calls are TRBV13 and TRBJ1-2; TRBD1 matches at 10 bases. The length of the CDR3 is 15 residues. Germline CDR1 reads PRHDT; CDR2 reads FYEKMQ (reference sequence). V lost 3 bases to trimming and J lost 6 bases; unmatched junction nucleotides: 7. Written as DNA, the CDR3 is TGTGCCAGCAGCTTCCTCCGGGACAGGGGAGATGGCTACACCTTC. It translates to CASSFLRDRGDGYTF.

The chain links TRBV30 to TRBJ2-5; 8 bases align to TRBD1. The last part of the DNA fits TRBJ2-7 better; the J call may be wrong. This CDR3 comprises 15 residues. Germline values: CDR1 GTSNPN, CDR2 SVGIG (reference sequence). The CDR3 loop reads CAWSVGDRNPYEQYF. The CDR3 DNA follows: TGTGCCTGGAGTGTCGGGGACAGGAACCCCTACGAGCAGTACTTC.

This chain uses TRBV7-3 with TRBJ2-5; 14 bases match TRBD2. Looked up from germline, CDR1 is SGHTA and CDR2 is FQGTGA. The J segment lost 2 bases and the V segment lost 5 bases, leaving 4 bases of the junction unmatched. The CDR3 sequence is 16 residues long. This CDR3 is CASSPGLAGGQETQYF. CDR3 nucleotides: TGTGCCAGCAGCCCCGGACTAGCGGGGGGTCAAGAGACCCAGTACTTC.

This clone was found a few times. This rearrangement joins TRBV6-5 to TRBJ1-1; no clear D gene. Trimming pared 7 bases from V and 1 base from J, leaving 10 bases between. This CDR3 has 13 residues. Germline V gene sequence: CDR1 MNHEY, CDR2 SVGAGI. CDR3 protein: CASTRDTNTEAFF. CDR3 bases: TGTGCCAGCACCCGAGACACGAACACTGAAGCTTTCTTT.

The chain uses TRBV7-9 and TRBJ1-1; 7 nucleotides line up with TRBD1. V lost 4 bases to trimming and J lost 1 base; unmatched junction nucleotides: 0. CDR1 is SEHNR and CDR2 is FQNEAQ in the germline V gene (reference sequence). The CDR3 totals 13 residues. DNA of the CDR3: TGTGCCAGCAGCTCAGGGGGGAACACTGAAGCTTTCTTT. This encodes CASSSGGNTEAFF.

This chain connects TRBV2 to TRBJ1-5; D might be TRBD1 (5 bases). There are 14 residues in the CDR3. With 2 bases removed from V and 6 bases from J, the gap between germline ends came to 11 bases. Per germline, CDR1 SNHLY and CDR2 FYNNEI. CDR3 coding DNA: TGTGCCAGCAGTGAAAATGGGGGAGGTCAGCCCCAGCATTTT. It is translated as CASSENGGGQPQHF.

This clone has a handful of counts. CDR3 loop: CARRAGGHTGELFF. The CDR3 DNA reads TGTGCCAGGAGAGCGGGGGGGCACACCGGGGAGCTGTTTTTT. The J gene is TRBJ2-2, the V gene TRBV2, with 10 positions matching TRBD2. Germline CDR1 is SNHLY and CDR2 is FYNNEI. Trimming cost V 9 bases and J 3 bases; bases outside gene matches: 4. CDR3 length: 14 amino acids. The complete variable domain, with remaining parts taken from reference TRBV2 and TRBJ2-2, reads EPEVTQTPSHQVTQMGQEVILRCVPISNHLYFYWYRQILGQKVEFLVSFYNNEISEKSEIFDDQFSVERPDGSNFTLKIRSTKLEDSAMYFCARRAGGHTGELFFGEGSRLTVL.

The V gene is TRBV2, the J gene TRBJ1-1; 8 nucleotides match TRBD1. CDR1 is SNHLY and CDR2 is FYNNEI in the germline V gene. The CDR3 covers 14 residues. Trimming cost V 5 bases and J 0 bases; bases outside gene matches: 2. CDR3 sequence reads: CASSPGQVNTEAFF. DNA for the CDR3: TGTGCCAGCAGTCCGGGACAGGTGAACACTGAAGCTTTCTTT.

This chain uses TRBV2 with TRBJ1-4; 10 nucleotides match TRBD1. The V segment lost 7 bases and the J segment 8 bases; nucleotides outside the gene matches: 10. The germline CDR1 and CDR2 sequences are SNHLY and FYNNEI. The CDR3 consists of 15 residues. The CDR3 DNA sequence: TGTGCCAGCATCCGGGACAGGGGACTAGAAGAAAAACTGTTTTTT. Its translation: CASIRDRGLEEKLFF.

The V and J genes are TRBV4-1 and TRBJ1-5, with D unresolved. This CDR3 is 15 amino acids long. In germline, CDR1 is MGHRA, CDR2 YSYEKL. The ends were cut back, 0 bases at V and 6 bases at J, with 12 bases in the middle. CDR3 amino acids: CASSQEATPGQPQHF. CDR3 sequence (DNA): TGCGCCAGCAGCCAAGAGGCAACCCCGGGTCAGCCCCAGCATTTT.

V gene TRBV5-6 combines with J gene TRBJ1-1; 9 nucleotides line up with TRBD1. This CDR3 region has 15 residues. J lost 5 bases, V lost 4 bases, and 9 bases had no gene match. CDR1 is SGHDT and CDR2 is YYEEEE in the germline V gene. CDR3 loop: CASSTSQGARTEAFF. CDR3 nucleotide sequence: TGTGCCAGCAGCACCTCACAGGGGGCAAGGACTGAAGCTTTCTTT.

J is TRBJ1-5 and V is TRBV5-6, with 7 bases that match TRBD1. V was pared by 1 base and J by 7 bases, with 8 bases of the junction left unmatched. The CDR3 is made up of 15 amino acids. From germline, CDR1 is SGHDT and CDR2 YYEEEE. CDR3 region: CASSLLQGEGQPQHF. The CDR3, as DNA: TGTGCCAGCAGCTTGTTGCAGGGGGAAGGCCAGCCCCAGCATTTT.

This chain joins TRBV7-9 and TRBJ1-2; 8 bases line up with TRBD1. Germline CDR1 and CDR2: SEHNR and FQNEAQ (reference sequence). The CDR3 is made up of 16 amino acids. With V trimmed by 1 base and J by 6 bases, 10 bases remained unmatched. The CDR3 DNA reads as TGTGCCAGCAGCTTAGGTCAGGGGGCGCGACGTGATGGCTACACCTTC. Translated, it gives CASSLGQGARRDGYTF.

Regarding this clone: The sample contains more than one DNA sequence encoding this CDR3. The J gene is TRBJ1-4, the V gene TRBV4-2; D is unclear. The CDR3 is 15 residues long. The germline V and J ends were trimmed by 3 bases and 4 bases, with 12 bases remaining between them. Germline CDR1 reads LGHNA; CDR2 reads YNFKEQ. The CDR3 bases are TGTGCCAGCAGCCAGGTACGGGGTGGTAATGAAAAACTGTTTTTT. Protein sequence: CASSQVRGGNEKLFF.

The chain carries TRBV29-1 and TRBJ2-3; 14 bases align to TRBD2. This CDR3 contains 14 residues. Germline V gives CDR1 SQVTM, CDR2 ANQGSEA. V lost 4 bases, J lost 4 bases, and 1 base stayed unmatched. The CDR3 DNA sequence: TGCAGCGTTGGACTAGCGGGGGGGCCAGATACGCAGTATTTT. Translating it yields CSVGLAGGPDTQYF.